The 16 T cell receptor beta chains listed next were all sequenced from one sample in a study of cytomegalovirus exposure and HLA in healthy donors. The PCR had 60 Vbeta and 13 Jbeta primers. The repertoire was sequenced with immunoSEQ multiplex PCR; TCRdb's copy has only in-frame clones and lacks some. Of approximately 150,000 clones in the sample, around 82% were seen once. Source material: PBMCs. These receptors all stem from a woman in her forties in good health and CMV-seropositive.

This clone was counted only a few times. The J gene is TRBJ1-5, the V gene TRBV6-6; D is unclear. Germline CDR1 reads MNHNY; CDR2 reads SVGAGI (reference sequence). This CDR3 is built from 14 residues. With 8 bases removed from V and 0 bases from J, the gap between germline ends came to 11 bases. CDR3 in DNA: TGTGCCAGCGGAACCACAGATAGCAATCAGCCCCAGCATTTT. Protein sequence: CASGTTDSNQPQHF.

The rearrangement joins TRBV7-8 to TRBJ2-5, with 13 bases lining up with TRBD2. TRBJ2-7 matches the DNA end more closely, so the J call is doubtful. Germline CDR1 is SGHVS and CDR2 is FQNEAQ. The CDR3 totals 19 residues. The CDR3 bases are TGTGCCAGCAGCAGGTCACTAGCGGGAGGGCCCCGGGAGGCCTACGAGCAGTACTTC. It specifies CASSRSLAGGPREAYEQYF.

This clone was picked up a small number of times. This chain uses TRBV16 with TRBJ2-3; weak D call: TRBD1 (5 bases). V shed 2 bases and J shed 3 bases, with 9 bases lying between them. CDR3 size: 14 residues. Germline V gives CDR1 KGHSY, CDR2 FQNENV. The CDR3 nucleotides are TGTGCCAGCAGCCAAACCTCAGGGACAGATACGCAGTATTTT. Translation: CASSQTSGTDTQYF.

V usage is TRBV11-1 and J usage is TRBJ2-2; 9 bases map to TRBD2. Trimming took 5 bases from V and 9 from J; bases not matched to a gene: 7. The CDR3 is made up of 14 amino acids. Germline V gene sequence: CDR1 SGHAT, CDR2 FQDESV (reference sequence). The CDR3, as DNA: TGTGCCAGCAGCCAGGCTAGCGGGATCCGGGAGCTGTTTTTT. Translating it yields CASSQASGIRELFF.

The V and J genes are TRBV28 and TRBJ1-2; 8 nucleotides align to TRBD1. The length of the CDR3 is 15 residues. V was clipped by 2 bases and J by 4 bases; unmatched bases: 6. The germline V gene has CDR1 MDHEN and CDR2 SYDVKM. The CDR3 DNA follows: TGTGCCAGCAGTTTACAGGGGGCGCTTTCCTATGGCTACACCTTC. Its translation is CASSLQGALSYGYTF.

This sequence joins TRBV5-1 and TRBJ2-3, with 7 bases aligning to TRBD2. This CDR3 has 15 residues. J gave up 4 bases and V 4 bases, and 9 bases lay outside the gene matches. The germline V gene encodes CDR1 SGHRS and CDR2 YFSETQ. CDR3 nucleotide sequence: TGCGCCAGCAGCCGCTGGGGGGGAGTCGCAGATACGCAGTATTTT. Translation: CASSRWGGVADTQYF.

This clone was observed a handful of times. CDR3 bases: TGTGCCAGTCGGCAGGGGGGATATGGCTACACCTTC. As protein: CASRQGGYGYTF. The rearrangement links TRBV19 to TRBJ1-2; TRBD1 matches at 7 bases. CDR3 size: 12 residues. Trimming at V came to 8 bases and at J to 5 bases, leaving 5 bases not matched to a gene. Germline assignment: CDR1 LNHDA and CDR2 SQIVND (reference sequence).

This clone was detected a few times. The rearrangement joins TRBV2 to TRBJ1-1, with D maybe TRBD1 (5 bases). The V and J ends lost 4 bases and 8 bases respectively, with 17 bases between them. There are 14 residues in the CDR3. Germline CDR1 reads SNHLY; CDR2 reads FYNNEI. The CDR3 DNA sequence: TGTGCCAGCAGTGCTGCGGGCAGGGCGGGAGAAGCTTTCTTT. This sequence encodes CASSAAGRAGEAFF.

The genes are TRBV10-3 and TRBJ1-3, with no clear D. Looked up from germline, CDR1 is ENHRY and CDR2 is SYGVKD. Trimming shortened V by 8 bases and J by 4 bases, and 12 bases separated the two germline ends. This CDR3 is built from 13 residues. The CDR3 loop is CAIAATQGNTIYF. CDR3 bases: TGTGCCATCGCGGCTACTCAGGGAAACACCATATATTTT.

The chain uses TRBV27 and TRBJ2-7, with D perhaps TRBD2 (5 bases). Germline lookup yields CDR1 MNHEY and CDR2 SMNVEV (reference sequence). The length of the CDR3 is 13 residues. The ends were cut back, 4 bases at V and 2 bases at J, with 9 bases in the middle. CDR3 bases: TGTGCCAGCAGTTCGGGGTTTACCTACGAGCAGTACTTC. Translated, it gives CASSSGFTYEQYF.

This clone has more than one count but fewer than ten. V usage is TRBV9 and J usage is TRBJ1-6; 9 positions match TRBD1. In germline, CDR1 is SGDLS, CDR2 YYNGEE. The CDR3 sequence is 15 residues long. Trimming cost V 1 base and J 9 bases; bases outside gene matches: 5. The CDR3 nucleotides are TGTGCCAGCAGCGTATCACAGGGGGCGGCTTCACCCCTCCACTTT. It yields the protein CASSVSQGAASPLHF.

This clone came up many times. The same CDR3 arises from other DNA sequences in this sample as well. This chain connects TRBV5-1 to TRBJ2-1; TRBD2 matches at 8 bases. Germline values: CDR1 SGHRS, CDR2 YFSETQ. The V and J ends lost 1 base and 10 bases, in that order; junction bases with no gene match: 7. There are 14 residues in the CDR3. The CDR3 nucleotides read TGCGCCAGCAGCTTGATCGGGAGGGCCGGAGAGCAGTTCTTC. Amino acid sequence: CASSLIGRAGEQFF.

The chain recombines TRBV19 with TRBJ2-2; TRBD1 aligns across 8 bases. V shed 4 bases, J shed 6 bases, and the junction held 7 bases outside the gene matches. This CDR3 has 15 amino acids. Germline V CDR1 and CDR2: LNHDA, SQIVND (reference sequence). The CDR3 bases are TGTGCCAGTAGTACCACAGGGGGATTGGCCGGGGAGCTGTTTTTT. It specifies CASSTTGGLAGELFF.

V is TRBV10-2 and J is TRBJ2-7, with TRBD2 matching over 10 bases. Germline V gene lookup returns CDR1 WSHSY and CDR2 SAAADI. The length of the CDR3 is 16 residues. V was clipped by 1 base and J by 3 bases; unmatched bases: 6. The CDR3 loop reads CASSEFLAGGGYEQYF. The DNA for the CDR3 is TGCGCCAGCAGTGAGTTCTTAGCGGGAGGTGGCTACGAGCAGTACTTC.

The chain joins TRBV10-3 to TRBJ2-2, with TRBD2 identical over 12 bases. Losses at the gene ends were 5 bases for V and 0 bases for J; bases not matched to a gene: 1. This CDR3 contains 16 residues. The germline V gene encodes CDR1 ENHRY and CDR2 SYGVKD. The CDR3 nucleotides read TGTGCCATCAGTAGGACTAGCGGGACGAACACCGGGGAGCTGTTTTTT. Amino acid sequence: CAISRTSGTNTGELFF.

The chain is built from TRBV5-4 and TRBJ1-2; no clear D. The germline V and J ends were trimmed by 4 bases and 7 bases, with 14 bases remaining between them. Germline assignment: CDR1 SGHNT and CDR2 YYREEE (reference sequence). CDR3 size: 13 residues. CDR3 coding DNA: TGTGCCAGCAGCCCGGAGGTTCCTGGTGGCTACACCTTC. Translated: CASSPEVPGGYTF.